Shown below are 30 T cell receptor beta chains from a single sample sequenced in a study of T-cell reconstitution after alpha-beta-depleted transplantation in children. Preparation of the TCRbeta library used unique molecular identifiers. TCRdb called the PCR reads again in MiXCR, with one record for every CDR3 protein. The table records roughly 220,000 distinct CDR3 sequences, approximately 8.4% of them present only once. Sequences were derived from PBMCs, mostly from graft donor cells, sampled 360 days after TCRalphabeta/CD19-depleted stem cell transplant. These receptors all come from a male patient aged 2-15 years who had a stem cell transplant for acute myeloid leukemia, so the T cells may come from the graft donor.

This clonotype has at least ten counts. The chain links TRBV4-3 to TRBJ2-3; 8 nucleotides align to TRBD2. J lost 3 bases, V lost 1 base, and 6 bases had no gene match. Germline values: CDR1 LGHNA, CDR2 YSLEER. This CDR3 contains 16 residues. CDR3 DNA: TGCGCCAGCAGCCAAGTTGGCGGGAGGCAGACAGATACGCAGTATTTT. It yields the protein CASSQVGGRQTDTQYF.

This clonotype was observed many times. The gene calls are TRBV29-1 and TRBJ1-2; D is perhaps TRBD1 (6 bases). V was pared by 4 bases and J by 8 bases, with 14 bases between. From germline, CDR1 is SQVTM and CDR2 ANQGSEA. This CDR3 is built from 12 residues. As DNA, the CDR3 is TGCAGCGTTGTGACAGGACAGACGGGCTACACCTTC. Protein product: CSVVTGQTGYTF.

V gene TRBV6-2 or TRBV6-3 combines with J gene TRBJ2-3; perhaps TRBD2 as D (6 bases). Germline V gene lookup returns CDR1 MNHEY and CDR2 SVGEGT. The CDR3 loop spans 16 amino acids. Trimming left V 2 bases short and J 4 bases short, with 16 bases between. For the CDR3, the DNA is TGTGCCAGCAGTTACGGGTCCTGGGGGGACCCAGATACGCAGTATTTT. Protein product: CASSYGSWGDPDTQYF.

This clonotype was detected only a few times. The chain links TRBV12-3 or TRBV12-4 to TRBJ2-3, with 7 bases matching TRBD2. CDR3 length: 13 residues. The junction had 6 bases not matched to a gene; V was cut back by 4 bases and J by 8 bases. As DNA, the CDR3 is TGTGCCAGCAGTTCAAGCGGGGCCTTTACGCAGTATTTT. This sequence encodes CASSSSGAFTQYF.

This clonotype showed up many times. The chain is built from TRBV9 and TRBJ2-1, with a possible D match to TRBD2 (6 bases). With 0 bases removed from V and 4 bases from J, the gap between germline ends came to 17 bases. The germline CDR1 and CDR2 sequences are SGDLS and YYNGEE. The CDR3 length is 17 residues. The CDR3 region has the DNA TGTGCCAGCAGCGTAGTCCCCTCGGGAGTTCGATACAATGAGCAGTTCTTC. Encoded protein: CASSVVPSGVRYNEQFF. Complete variable domain (other parts from reference TRBV9 and TRBJ2-1): DSGVTQTPKHLITATGQRVTLRCSPRSGDLSVYWYQQSLDQGLQFLIQYYNGEERAKGNILERFSAQQFPDLHSELNLSSLELGDSALYFCASSVVPSGVRYNEQFFGPGTRLTVL.

This clonotype appeared many times. This chain uses TRBV5-1 with TRBJ2-1, with 9 bases aligning to TRBD1. This CDR3 is 15 amino acids long. Germline loops: CDR1 SGHRS, CDR2 YFSETQ. Trimming removed 0 bases from V and 6 bases from J; junction bases left unmatched: 4. The CDR3 nucleotides read TGCGCCAGCAGCTTGGCCCGGACAGGGGTCAATGAGCAGTTCTTC. Translated: CASSLARTGVNEQFF.

This clonotype has a handful of counts. This sequence joins TRBV20-1 and TRBJ2-5; 11 nucleotides match TRBD2. Germline V gives CDR1 DFQATT, CDR2 SNEGSKA (reference sequence). After removal of 6 bases from V and 1 base from J, the junction contained 7 bases not matched to a gene. The CDR3 has 15 residues. This CDR3 reads CSAKNSGGAQETQYF. DNA of the CDR3: TGCAGTGCAAAGAATAGCGGGGGGGCCCAAGAGACCCAGTACTTC.

The DNA of the CDR3 is TGTGCCAGCAGCTTATGGCCGGGGGCCAAAAACATTCAGTACTTC. Residues: CASSLWPGAKNIQYF. The chain couples TRBV7-2 to TRBJ2-4; maybe TRBD2 (5 bases). CDR1 SGHTA and CDR2 FQGNSA come from the germline V gene. The CDR3 is 15 residues long. V was clipped by 2 bases and J by 1 base, with 9 bases between them.

This clonotype was seen repeatedly, ten times or more. The chain uses TRBV28 and TRBJ2-1; D is uncertain. This CDR3 contains 13 residues. Germline-derived CDR1 and CDR2 are MDHEN and SYDVKM. V was clipped by 5 bases and J by 2 bases, with 7 bases between them. CDR3 sequence: CASSRSAYNEQFF. As DNA, the CDR3 is TGTGCCAGCAGTAGATCAGCCTACAATGAGCAGTTCTTC.

The J gene is TRBJ2-7, the V gene TRBV7-8; perhaps TRBD2 as D (6 bases). Germline CDR1 SGHVS, CDR2 FQNEAQ. CDR3 length: 13 amino acids. V was shortened by 3 bases and J by 3 bases, with 9 bases between the two germline ends. The CDR3 loop is CASSFGLFYEQYF. The CDR3 DNA is TGTGCCAGCAGCTTCGGACTATTCTACGAGCAGTACTTC.

About this clonotype itself: A much larger clone lies a single base off, so this may be a read error. The missing conserved phenylalanine or tryptophan at the end of this CDR3 makes a read error likely. This chain connects TRBV6-2 or TRBV6-3 to TRBJ1-2; 8 bases align to TRBD1. CDR1 and CDR2 (germline): MNHEY, SVGEGT. With V trimmed by 7 bases and J by 2 bases, 3 bases remained unmatched. The CDR3 loop spans 13 amino acids. The CDR3: CASIQGANYGYTY. The CDR3 nucleotides read TGTGCCAGCATCCAGGGGGCAAACTATGGCTACACCTAC.

This chain joins TRBV24-1 and TRBJ2-5; the match to TRBD1 covers 9 bases. The CDR3 loop spans 17 amino acids. V shed 5 bases, J shed 5 bases, and the junction held 14 bases outside the gene matches. Germline CDR1 is KGHDR and CDR2 is SFDVKD. The CDR3 loop reads CATSGYPGQGFGETQYF. The CDR3 DNA reads TGTGCCACCAGTGGTTACCCGGGACAGGGTTTTGGGGAGACCCAGTACTTC.

The J gene is TRBJ2-5, the V gene TRBV5-1; 7 bases fit TRBD1. This CDR3 has 15 residues. The V segment lost 3 bases and the J segment 1 base; nucleotides outside the gene matches: 6. Germline CDR1 and CDR2: SGHRS and YFSETQ. CDR3 in DNA: TGCGCCAGCAGCTCCTCCCGACAGGGCCAAGAGACCCAGTACTTC. It encodes CASSSSRQGQETQYF.

This clonotype has more than one count but fewer than ten. V gene TRBV7-7 combines with J gene TRBJ2-7; a possible D gene is TRBD2 (7 bases). CDR1 and CDR2 (germline): SSHAT, FNYEAQ (reference sequence). The CDR3 is 17 residues long. The CDR3 loop is CASSLELGGPPHYEQYV. The CDR3 DNA reads TGTGCTAGCAGCTTAGAACTCGGGGGGCCACCCCACTACGAGCAGTACGTC.

The genes are TRBV20-1 and TRBJ2-7; TRBD1 is a possible D gene (6 bases). The ends were cut back, 6 bases at V and 0 bases at J, with 18 bases in the middle. The CDR3 is made up of 15 amino acids. CDR1 and CDR2 (germline): DFQATT, SNEGSKA (reference sequence). The CDR3 loop reads CSATNRDTISYEQYF. The CDR3 DNA reads as TGCAGTGCGACGAACCGGGACACCATCTCCTACGAGCAGTACTTC.

This clonotype has just a few counts. The gene calls are TRBV20-1 and TRBJ2-1; D not resolved. The CDR3 runs 13 residues. V was pared by 0 bases and J by 3 bases, with 6 bases between. Germline V gene lookup returns CDR1 DFQATT and CDR2 SNEGSKA (reference sequence). The CDR3 spells CSAREGSYNEQFF. CDR3 DNA: TGCAGTGCTAGAGAGGGCAGCTACAATGAGCAGTTCTTC.

V usage is TRBV29-1 and J usage is TRBJ1-6; 8 bases fit TRBD1. The CDR3 loop spans 14 amino acids. The junction had 7 bases not matched to a gene; V was cut back by 6 bases and J by 6 bases. The germline CDR1 and CDR2 sequences are SQVTM and ANQGSEA. CDR3 region: CSVRTGLGNSPLHF. The CDR3 DNA follows: TGCAGCGTCCGGACAGGGTTGGGTAATTCACCCCTCCACTTT.

The J gene is TRBJ2-5, the V gene TRBV5-1, with 8 bases aligning to TRBD1. V was pared by 5 bases and J by 5 bases, with 8 bases of the junction left unmatched. Germline V lookup: CDR1 SGHRS, CDR2 YFSETQ. The CDR3 extends over 14 amino acids. CDR3: CASSLQGAWETQYF. The CDR3 nucleotides are TGCGCCAGCAGTCTTCAGGGGGCTTGGGAGACCCAGTACTTC.

Only a few counts were recorded for this clonotype. The chain employs TRBV9 and TRBJ2-7, with 9 bases matching TRBD1. From germline, CDR1 is SGDLS and CDR2 YYNGEE. The CDR3 has 14 residues. Unmatched junction bases numbered 1, after V lost 0 bases and J lost 3 bases. DNA for the CDR3: TGTGCCAGCAGCGTAGAGGGACAGGGCTACGAGCAGTACTTC. Amino acid sequence: CASSVEGQGYEQYF.

In this sample, this clonotype turned up many times. The rearrangement uses TRBV5-1 and TRBJ1-2; D not certain. The CDR3 loop spans 15 amino acids. V lost 1 base and J 6 bases, leaving 16 bases between the germline ends. Germline loops: CDR1 SGHRS, CDR2 YFSETQ. CDR3 region: CASSLNSVVGDGYTF. CDR3 sequence (DNA): TGCGCCAGCAGCTTGAATTCAGTCGTCGGCGATGGCTACACCTTC.

This chain connects TRBV7-2 to TRBJ2-7, with 7 bases fitting TRBD2. Trimming removed 1 base from V and 3 bases from J; junction bases left unmatched: 3. The CDR3 covers 14 residues. Germline loops: CDR1 SGHTA, CDR2 FQGNSA. The CDR3 bases are TGTGCCAGCAGCTTAGTTGGCGGGGGCTACGAGCAGTACTTC. Protein product: CASSLVGGGYEQYF. The full variable domain, in which reference TRBV7-2 and TRBJ2-7 provide the parts outside the CDR3, is GAGVSQSPSNKVTEKGKDVELRCDPISGHTALYWYRQSLGQGLEFLIYFQGNSAPDKSGLPSDRFSAERTGGSVSTLTIQRTQQEDSAVYLCASSLVGGGYEQYFGPGTRLTVT.

This clonotype has a handful of counts. The chain uses TRBV29-1 and TRBJ2-3; a possible D gene is TRBD2 (7 bases). The CDR3 extends over 13 amino acids. With 3 bases removed from V and 4 bases from J, the gap between germline ends came to 11 bases. Germline CDR1 and CDR2: SQVTM and ANQGSEA. The CDR3 nucleotides read TGCAGCGTTGAGGGGGGGCAGTCAGATACGCAGTATTTT. This sequence encodes CSVEGGQSDTQYF.

This clonotype has a handful of counts. The chain links TRBV4-3 to TRBJ1-2; 7 positions match TRBD1. Germline CDR1 is LGHNA and CDR2 is YSLEER. Trimming cost V 0 bases and J 4 bases; bases outside gene matches: 5. The CDR3 is made up of 15 amino acids. CDR3 sequence reads: CASSQDPQGGYGYTF. DNA for the CDR3: TGCGCCAGCAGCCAAGATCCGCAGGGGGGCTATGGCTACACCTTC.

This clonotype has a count of ten or more. This chain connects TRBV20-1 to TRBJ2-1; no firm D call. Deletions cut 2 bases from V and 8 bases from J, with 4 bases between. This CDR3 comprises 10 residues. The germline V gene encodes CDR1 DFQATT and CDR2 SNEGSKA (reference sequence). The CDR3 loop is CSARQDEQFF. The CDR3 DNA reads TGCAGTGCTAGACAGGATGAGCAGTTCTTC.

This clonotype showed up many times. This chain links TRBV5-1 with TRBJ2-3, with D possibly matching TRBD1 (6 bases). CDR1 is SGHRS and CDR2 is YFSETQ in the germline V gene. Trimming pared 2 bases from V and 3 bases from J, leaving 10 bases between. The CDR3 loop spans 14 amino acids. The CDR3 coding sequence is TGCGCCAGCAGCTTCGACAGGCAGACAGATACGCAGTATTTT. Translated: CASSFDRQTDTQYF.

There are many counts of this clonotype. The V and J genes are TRBV7-3 and TRBJ2-3; D is unclear. V was trimmed by 1 base and J by 6 bases, leaving 5 bases between them. In germline, CDR1 is SGHTA, CDR2 FQGTGA. The CDR3 contains 12 residues. Here the CDR3 reads CASSLNRDTQYF. CDR3 sequence (DNA): TGTGCCAGCAGCTTAAACCGTGATACGCAGTATTTT.

This clonotype was counted at least ten times. The chain employs TRBV9 and TRBJ1-6; D is unresolved. The CDR3 length is 14 residues. CDR1 and CDR2 from the germline V gene are SGDLS and YYNGEE. With 4 bases removed from V and 5 bases from J, the gap between germline ends came to 10 bases. CDR3 nucleotide sequence: TGTGCCAGCAGCCGACGGGGAAATAATTCACCCCTCCACTTT. Protein sequence: CASSRRGNNSPLHF.

This clonotype occurred many times. The rearrangement links TRBV12-3 or TRBV12-4 to TRBJ2-2; D ambiguous. Deletions cut 6 bases from V and 4 bases from J, with 6 bases between. The CDR3 length is 12 residues. The CDR3 spells CASRDRTGELFF. CDR3 nucleotides: TGTGCCAGCAGAGACCGCACCGGGGAGCTGTTTTTT.

This clonotype was counted ten times or more. The chain uses TRBV4-1 and TRBJ1-1; 9 bases map to TRBD1. J was trimmed by 4 bases and V by 0 bases; bases with no gene match: 3. This CDR3 region has 15 residues. Germline V CDR1 and CDR2: MGHRA, YSYEKL. The CDR3 is CASSQEGTGFTEAFF. The CDR3, as DNA: TGCGCCAGCAGCCAAGAAGGGACAGGGTTCACTGAAGCTTTCTTT.

This clonotype has a count of ten or more. The chain is built from TRBV20-1 and TRBJ1-1; D perhaps matches TRBD1 (5 bases). V was trimmed by 6 bases and J by 0 bases, leaving 11 bases between them. The CDR3 totals 13 residues. Germline V lookup: CDR1 DFQATT, CDR2 SNEGSKA (reference sequence). In nucleotides, the CDR3 is TGCAGTGCGGAGGGGATCCTGAACACTGAAGCTTTCTTT. Encoded protein: CSAEGILNTEAFF.